This is a list of T cell receptor beta chains from one sample in a study of T cell responses to AZD1222 COVID-19 vaccine. The protocol was immunoSEQ multiplex PCR, while the TCRdb copy is restricted to in-frame clones and leaves out a portion. The data contain 95,000 to 150,000 clones, about 90% of them singletons. The source material was peripheral blood, sampled on day 0 of AZD1222 vaccination. All receptors come from an adult in good health. Both conserved end residues are part of each CDR3. The D gene is left open where the match is weak. Only some rows state a clone size, as once, few, many or a class for expanded clones.

j_call,d_call,v_call,clone_size,cdr3_aa,cdr3_nt
TRBJ2-7,-,TRBV5-1,once,CASSQWTTGKQYF,TGCGCCAGCAGCCAATGGACGACTGGCAAGCAGTACTTC
TRBJ1-2,-,TRBV11-1,once,CASSPGGLNYGYTF,TGTGCCAGCTCCCCGGGAGGGCTTAACTATGGCTACACCTTC
TRBJ2-1,TRBD2,TRBV9,-,CASSVLGTSLDNEQFF,TGTGCCAGCAGCGTCCTGGGGACTAGCCTTGACAATGAGCAGTTCTTC
TRBJ1-5,-,TRBV3-1/TRBV3-2,-,CASSQGGARTGWYQPQHF,TGTGCCAGCAGCCAAGGTGGGGCTCGCACAGGGTGGTATCAGCCCCAGCATTTT
TRBJ1-5,-,TRBV30,-,CAWSIRAEGGNQPQHF,TGTGCCTGGAGTATTCGGGCCGAAGGGGGCAATCAGCCCCAGCATTTT
TRBJ1-5,-,TRBV6-1,-,CASSESGRYSNQPQHF,TGTGCCAGCAGTGAATCGGGGAGATATAGCAATCAGCCCCAGCATTTT
TRBJ2-1,-,TRBV27,-,CASTQTGRNEQFF,TGTGCCAGCACCCAGACAGGACGCAATGAGCAGTTCTTC
TRBJ1-1,-,TRBV12-3/TRBV12-4,-,CASSLWGTEAFF,TGTGCCAGCAGTTTATGGGGCACTGAAGCTTTCTTT
TRBJ2-1,-,TRBV24-1,-,CATSGVTYNEQFF,TGTGCCACCAGTGGGGTGACCTACAATGAGCAGTTCTTC
TRBJ1-2,-,TRBV10-3,-,CAINGQNHYGYTF,TGTGCCATCAATGGACAGAACCATTATGGCTACACCTTC
TRBJ2-1,-,TRBV24-1,once,CATSDAGHSYNEQFF,TGTGCCACCAGTGATGCAGGTCACTCCTACAATGAGCAGTTCTTC
TRBJ1-2,-,TRBV19,-,CASSPGANGYTF,TGTGCCAGTAGTCCAGGGGCGAATGGCTACACCTTC
TRBJ2-1,TRBD2,TRBV3-1/TRBV3-2,-,CASSQEGTSHEQFF,TGTGCCAGCAGCCAAGAAGGGACTAGTCATGAGCAGTTCTTC
TRBJ2-7,-,TRBV5-1,-,CASSLGSLGVYEQYF,TGCGCCAGCAGCTTGGGCTCACTAGGGGTGTACGAGCAGTACTTC
TRBJ1-6,-,TRBV5-3,-,CARSPLEVGNSPLHF,TGTGCCAGAAGCCCTCTTGAGGTGGGGAATTCACCCCTCCACTTT
TRBJ1-5,-,TRBV7-8,-,CASSIRGSNQPQHF,TGTGCCAGCAGCATAAGGGGGAGCAATCAGCCCCAGCATTTT